These T cell receptor beta chains were read from a single sample in a study of blood T cell repertoires in COVID-19. Assay used: immunoSEQ multiplex PCR; TCRdb lists only in-frame clones, some missing. The sample lists roughly 190,000 clones, 83% occurring once. The sample consisted of peripheral blood. These receptors came from a man aged 50 to 60 with active or convalescent COVID-19. CDR3s include the opening cysteine and the closing phenylalanine or tryptophan. The D gene is left open where the match is weak. The size field is filled for only some rows; it gives once, few, many or a size class.

CDR3	DNA	V	J	size	D
CASSESRGDTQYF	TGCGCCAGCAGTGAGTCGAGGGGGGATACGCAGTATTTT	TRBV10-1	TRBJ2-3	once	NA
CASSLERGGEQFF	TGTGCTAGCAGCTTAGAGCGGGGGGGTGAGCAGTTCTTC	TRBV7-7	TRBJ2-1	few	TRBD2
CASGFGGSRNTIYF	TGCGCCAGCGGGTTCGGGGGGTCTCGAAACACCATATATTTT	TRBV5-1	TRBJ1-3	once	NA
CASSTTGGSPLHF	TGTGCCAGTAGTACGACAGGGGGCTCACCCCTCCACTTT	TRBV19	TRBJ1-6	NA	TRBD1
CASSSPQGVEAFF	TGTGCCAGCAGTTCCCCACAGGGGGTTGAAGCTTTCTTT	TRBV6-6	TRBJ1-1	NA	TRBD1
CASSRTEETQYF	TGTGCCAGCTCACGGACAGAAGAGACCCAGTACTTC	TRBV18	TRBJ2-5	NA	NA
CASSFDGKGGAFF	TGTGCCAGCAGCTTTGACGGAAAAGGGGGAGCTTTCTTT	TRBV7-9	TRBJ1-1	once	NA
CASSQAGQGNEKLFF	TGTGCCAGCAGCCAAGCCGGACAGGGAAATGAAAAACTGTTTTTT	TRBV3-1/TRBV3-2	TRBJ1-4	NA	TRBD1
CASSPLDRGPEQYF	TGTGCCAGCAGCCCCTTGGACAGGGGTCCCGAGCAGTACTTC	TRBV9	TRBJ2-7	NA	TRBD1
CAISEWGVPDHGYTF	TGTGCCATCAGTGAGTGGGGGGTTCCCGACCATGGCTACACCTTC	TRBV10-3	TRBJ1-2	NA	NA
CASSASRGPNYGYTF	TGTGCCAGCAGTGCCTCCAGGGGGCCCAACTATGGCTACACCTTC	TRBV2	TRBJ1-2	few	TRBD1
CASSQLGSYEQYF	TGTGCCAGCAGCCAACTGGGCAGCTACGAGCAGTACTTC	TRBV3-1/TRBV3-2	TRBJ2-7	once	NA
CASSSTSGGTTGETQYF	TGTGCCAGCAGCTCCACTAGCGGGGGGACCACAGGGGAGACCCAGTACTTC	TRBV7-2	TRBJ2-5	NA	TRBD2
CASSPGRGGTDTQYF	TGTGCCAGCTCACCAGGGCGGGGAGGCACAGATACGCAGTATTTT	TRBV18	TRBJ2-3	NA	NA
CASSEASAVYEQFF	TGTGCCAGCAGTGAAGCTAGCGCGGTATATGAGCAGTTCTTC	TRBV6-1	TRBJ2-1	few	NA
CASSTRGAQAKNIQYF	TGTGCCAGCAGCACCCGGGGGGCCCAAGCCAAAAACATTCAGTACTTC	TRBV7-2	TRBJ2-4	NA	NA
CASSLEGLAATDTQYF	TGTGCCAGCAGCTTAGAAGGTCTAGCGGCTACAGATACGCAGTATTTT	TRBV7-9	TRBJ2-3	NA	TRBD2
CASSLGSVRETQYF	TGTGCCAGCAGCTTGGGTAGCGTCCGCGAGACCCAGTACTTC	TRBV5-8	TRBJ2-5	NA	NA
CASRAEVNTEAFF	TGTGCCAGTAGGGCTGAGGTGAACACTGAAGCTTTCTTT	TRBV19	TRBJ1-1	NA	NA
CASSFSSDTQYF	TGTGCCAGCAGCTTTTCTTCAGATACGCAGTATTTT	TRBV6-5	TRBJ2-3	NA	NA
CASSFGDIQGETQYF	TGTGCCAGCAGTTTTGGGGACATCCAGGGAGAGACCCAGTACTTC	TRBV28	TRBJ2-5	NA	NA
CASSPSSSGRAPDTQYF	TGTGCCAGCAGCCCCTCCTCTAGCGGGAGGGCCCCAGATACGCAGTATTTT	TRBV7-9	TRBJ2-3	NA	TRBD2
CASSIWTGQGLYF	TGTGCCAGTAGTATATGGACCGGACAGGGGCTGTACTTC	TRBV19	TRBJ2-7	few	TRBD1
CATTCTEAFF	TGTGCCACCACCTGCACTGAAGCTTTCTTT	TRBV24-1	TRBJ1-1	NA	NA
CASSLYRGSLSGANVLTF	TGTGCCAGCAGTTTATACAGGGGCTCACTATCTGGGGCCAACGTCCTGACTTTC	TRBV28	TRBJ2-6	NA	TRBD1
CASSLVQAQTNQPQHF	TGTGCTAGCAGCTTAGTACAGGCTCAAACAAATCAGCCCCAGCATTTT	TRBV7-7	TRBJ1-5	few	NA
CASSLQGYGYTF	TGTGCCAGCAGCTTACAGGGGTATGGCTACACCTTC	TRBV5-4	TRBJ1-2	NA	TRBD1
CATSETGRTEAFF	TGTGCCACCAGTGAAACAGGGCGCACTGAAGCTTTCTTT	TRBV24-1	TRBJ1-1	NA	NA
CASSPQIAGDTQYF	TGTGCCAGCAGCCCTCAAATCGCGGGAGATACGCAGTATTTT	TRBV9	TRBJ2-3	NA	NA
CAISESSNRGNYGYTF	TGTGCCATCAGTGAGTCATCGAACAGGGGTAACTATGGCTACACCTTC	TRBV10-3	TRBJ1-2	NA	TRBD1
CASSHLDRGRGGYTF	TGCGCCAGCAGCCACCTGGACAGGGGGCGCGGAGGCTACACCTTC	TRBV4-3	TRBJ1-2	few	TRBD1
CASSKRQDDTQYF	TGCGCCAGCAGCAAAAGACAGGACGATACGCAGTATTTT	TRBV5-1	TRBJ2-3	NA	NA
CASSLSGGIGQPQHF	TGTGCCAGCAGTTTATCAGGGGGCATAGGTCAGCCCCAGCATTTT	TRBV28	TRBJ1-5	NA	TRBD1
CASSSTGTGNYGYTF	TGTGCCAGCAGTTCGACCGGGACAGGGAACTATGGCTACACCTTC	TRBV27	TRBJ1-2	NA	TRBD1
CATSDNSALTF	TGTGCCACCAGTGATAATTCAGCGCTGACCTTC	TRBV24-1	TRBJ1-2	once	NA
CAWSVQGNQPQHF	TGTGCCTGGAGTGTACAGGGTAATCAGCCCCAGCATTTT	TRBV30	TRBJ1-5	few	NA
CASSSPKGQSLYEQYF	TGTGCCAGCAGCTCGCCCAAGGGACAGTCGCTCTACGAGCAGTACTTC	TRBV7-8	TRBJ2-7	NA	TRBD1
CASRGAPTDTQYF	TGTGCCAGCCGGGGGGCTCCCACAGATACGCAGTATTTT	TRBV13	TRBJ2-3	few	NA
CASRQGLYTEAFF	TGCGCCAGCAGACAGGGATTATATACTGAAGCTTTCTTT	TRBV10-1	TRBJ1-1	NA	NA
CASRAGTTKNIQYF	TGCGCCAGCAGGGCCGGGACAACCAAAAACATTCAGTACTTC	TRBV5-1	TRBJ2-4	NA	NA
CASSILRFTLNTEAFF	TGTGCCAGTAGTATTCTGAGATTTACCTTGAACACTGAAGCTTTCTTT	TRBV19	TRBJ1-1	NA	NA